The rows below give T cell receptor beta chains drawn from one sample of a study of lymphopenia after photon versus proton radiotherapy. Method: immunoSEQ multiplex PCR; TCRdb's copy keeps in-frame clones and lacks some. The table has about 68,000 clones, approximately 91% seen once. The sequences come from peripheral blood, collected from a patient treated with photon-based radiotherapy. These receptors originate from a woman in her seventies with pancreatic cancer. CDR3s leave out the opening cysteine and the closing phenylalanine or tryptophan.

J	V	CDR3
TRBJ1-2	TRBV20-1	SARENGYT
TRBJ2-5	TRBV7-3	ASSLTGQDEETQY
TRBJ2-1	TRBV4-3	ASSQDVRSGRRDEQF
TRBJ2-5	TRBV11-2	ASSLVYGGWETQY
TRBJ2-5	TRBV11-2	ASSLWGHGQGNQETQY
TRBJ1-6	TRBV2	ASSPGNSYNSPLH
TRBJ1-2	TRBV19	ASSDRARGYT
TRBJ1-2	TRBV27	ASSHGQGGSYGYT
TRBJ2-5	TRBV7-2	ASSAGTYEETQY
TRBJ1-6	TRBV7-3	ASREQTNSPLH
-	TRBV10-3	AISTGQYFGEQY
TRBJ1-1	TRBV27	ASSLWDSSEAF
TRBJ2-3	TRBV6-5	ASSYGTSGGPDTQY
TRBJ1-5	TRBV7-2	ASSLHNQPQH
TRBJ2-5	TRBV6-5	ASRSTGRGQTQY
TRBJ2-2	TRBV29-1	SVGVGTRHTGELF
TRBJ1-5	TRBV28	ASNQVTQPQH
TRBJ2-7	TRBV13	ASSLFPRGLGSGYSYEQY
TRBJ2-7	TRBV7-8	ASSISRIGSYEQY
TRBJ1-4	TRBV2	ASKRDREKLF
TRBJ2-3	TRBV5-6	ASSLLGGDRPTDTQY
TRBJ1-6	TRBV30	AWSGTPYSPLH
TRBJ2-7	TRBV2	ASSSAYEQY
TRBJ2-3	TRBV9	ASSVRQGTDTQY
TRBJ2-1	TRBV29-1	SVRGGGNEQF
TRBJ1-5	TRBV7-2	ASSFGPSNQPQH
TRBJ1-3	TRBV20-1	SAASGNTIY
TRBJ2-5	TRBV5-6	ASSLGTKTQY
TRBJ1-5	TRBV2	ASSDWTVDNQPQH
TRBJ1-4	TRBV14	ASSTHNEKLF
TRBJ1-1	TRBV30	ASFLGTAFR
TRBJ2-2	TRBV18	ASSPPQRTGELF
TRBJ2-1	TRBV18	ASSPTRTGGSNEQF
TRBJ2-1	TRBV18	ASSPPLGTERNYNEQF
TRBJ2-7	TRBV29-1	SVEPDNSYEQY
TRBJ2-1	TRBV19	ASSASSSFNEQF
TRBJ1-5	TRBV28	ASSLGGTPGAYSNQPQH
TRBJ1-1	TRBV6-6	ASVEGQPNTEAF
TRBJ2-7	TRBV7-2	ASSPTTDFSYEQY
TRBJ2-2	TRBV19	ASSIAPNSRTGELF